A selection of T cell receptor beta chains follows, all from one sample in a study of blood T cell repertoires in COVID-19. TCRdb keeps only in-frame clones here, not all; method: immunoSEQ multiplex PCR. The sample lists about 100,000 clones, roughly 85% occurring once. The sequencing input was peripheral blood. All receptors derive from a man in his sixties or seventies with active or convalescent COVID-19. Each CDR3 is given with its conserved first and last residue. A D gene is named only where the DNA matches it firmly. Clone size is shown for a subset of rows, as once, few, many or a class of expanded clone.

cdr3_length	j_call	v_call	clone_size	d_call	cdr3_aa	cdr3_nt
13	TRBJ2-7	TRBV4-3	-	-	CASSQAQNHEQYF	TGCGCCAGCAGCCAAGCTCAGAACCACGAGCAGTACTTC
14	TRBJ1-4	TRBV6-5	-	TRBD1	CASSSQGANEKLFF	TGTGCCAGCAGTAGCCAGGGGGCGAATGAAAAACTGTTTTTT
13	TRBJ2-3	TRBV9	-	-	CASSPQDSDTQYF	TGTGCCAGCAGCCCTCAAGACTCAGATACGCAGTATTTT
17	TRBJ2-5	TRBV18	-	TRBD1	CASSPPGQAYRRETQYF	TGTGCCAGCTCACCACCGGGACAGGCCTATCGGAGGGAGACCCAGTACTTC
18	TRBJ2-6	TRBV19	-	-	CASTSTASGLGGANVLTF	TGTGCCAGTACCTCCACCGCGTCAGGTTTAGGTGGGGCCAACGTCCTGACTTTC
15	TRBJ2-5	TRBV9	-	TRBD2	CASSALAGDQETQYF	TGTGCCAGCAGCGCACTAGCGGGGGACCAAGAGACCCAGTACTTC
15	TRBJ1-6	TRBV19	-	-	CASSIVRTGSSPLHF	TGTGCCAGTAGTATAGTCCGAACTGGGAGTTCACCCCTCCACTTT
13	TRBJ1-5	TRBV29-1	-	-	CSVAQGAGQPQHF	TGCAGCGTTGCTCAGGGAGCGGGTCAGCCCCAGCATTTT
15	TRBJ1-6	TRBV7-2	-	-	CASSLTWQGNSPLHF	TGTGCCAGCAGCTTAACGTGGCAGGGAAATTCACCCCTCCACTTT
12	TRBJ2-7	TRBV7-6	once	TRBD1	CADHRDRDEQYF	TGTGCCGACCACCGGGACAGGGACGAGCAGTACTTC
13	TRBJ2-7	TRBV12-3/TRBV12-4	few	-	CASSPRGDSEQYF	TGTGCCAGCAGTCCCCGAGGAGACAGCGAGCAGTACTTC
15	TRBJ2-1	TRBV27	-	TRBD2	CASSYWASGLYEQFF	TGTGCCAGCAGTTATTGGGCTAGCGGGTTATATGAGCAGTTCTTC
14	TRBJ1-1	TRBV7-9	-	-	CASRGTTLNTEAFF	TGTGCCAGCAGGGGGACAACTTTAAACACTGAAGCTTTCTTT
14	TRBJ2-1	TRBV19	-	TRBD1	CASQGQGAPNEQFF	TGTGCCAGCCAGGGACAGGGGGCCCCAAATGAGCAGTTCTTC
14	TRBJ1-2	TRBV27	-	-	CASSFTGRGYGYTF	TGTGCCAGCAGTTTTACAGGGAGGGGCTATGGCTACACCTTC
15	TRBJ2-1	TRBV5-1	-	TRBD2	CASSLDSGSHNEQFF	TGCGCCAGCAGCTTGGATAGCGGGAGCCACAATGAGCAGTTCTTC
14	TRBJ1-5	TRBV27	-	-	CASSFVAGHQPQHF	TGTGCCAGCAGTTTCGTCGCGGGCCATCAGCCCCAGCATTTT
12	TRBJ2-1	TRBV6-2/TRBV6-3	-	-	CASSRGLNEQFF	TGTGCCAGCAGCAGGGGCTTGAATGAGCAGTTCTTC
15	TRBJ1-2	TRBV30	few	-	CAWSAGPGKGYGYTF	TGTGCCTGGAGTGCCGGGCCAGGGAAGGGCTATGGCTACACCTTC
16	TRBJ1-5	TRBV19	-	TRBD1	CASSLRTGMGNQPQHF	TGTGCCAGTAGTCTCCGGACAGGGATGGGCAATCAGCCCCAGCATTTT
15	TRBJ2-7	TRBV20-1	-	TRBD2	CSASEVERGGYEQYF	TGCAGTGCTAGTGAAGTCGAGCGGGGGGGCTACGAGCAGTACTTC
13	TRBJ2-5	TRBV12-3/TRBV12-4	once	-	CASSSGSQETQYF	TGTGCCAGCAGTTCGGGATCTCAAGAGACCCAGTACTTC
16	TRBJ1-1	TRBV5-1	-	-	CASSFSARNMNTEAFF	TGCGCCAGCAGCTTTTCTGCGCGGAACATGAACACTGAAGCTTTCTTT
13	TRBJ1-5	TRBV6-6	once	-	CASRPGDNQPQHF	TGTGCCAGCAGACCAGGGGACAATCAGCCCCAGCATTTT
16	TRBJ1-5	TRBV6-6	-	-	CASSYHLSGFNQPQHF	TGTGCCAGCAGTTACCATCTTTCAGGCTTCAATCAGCCCCAGCATTTT
16	TRBJ1-2	TRBV5-6	-	TRBD1	CASSSRAHRGGYGYTF	TGTGCCAGCAGCTCCCGGGCCCACAGGGGTGGCTATGGCTACACCTTC
16	TRBJ2-2	TRBV5-1	-	TRBD1	CASSFTGGGDERELFF	TGCGCCAGCAGCTTTACAGGGGGCGGGGATGAACGGGAGCTGTTTTTT
16	TRBJ2-1	TRBV5-5	-	TRBD1	CASSFRGSSSYNEQFF	TGTGCCAGCAGCTTCAGGGGGTCTAGCTCCTACAATGAGCAGTTCTTC
14	TRBJ2-7	TRBV6-5	many	TRBD2	CASSSPGLVYEQYF	TGTGCCAGCAGTTCCCCCGGACTAGTCTACGAGCAGTACTTC
15	TRBJ2-2	TRBV5-8	-	-	CASSFSTGVTGELFF	TGTGCCAGCAGCTTTTCTACAGGAGTCACCGGGGAGCTGTTTTTT
14	TRBJ2-1	TRBV5-1	-	-	CASSSSPAVNEQFF	TGCGCCAGCAGCTCCTCGCCAGCGGTTAATGAGCAGTTCTTC
12	TRBJ1-1	TRBV13	-	-	CASSLESGVDDF	TGTGCCAGCAGCTTAGAATCAGGGGTGGACGACTTT
15	TRBJ2-7	TRBV7-2	-	TRBD2	CASSLVAGSTYEQYF	TGTGCCAGCAGCTTAGTAGCGGGCTCCACCTACGAGCAGTACTTC
14	TRBJ2-1	TRBV2	-	-	CASIPAGFYNEQFF	TGTGCCAGCATCCCGGCAGGGTTCTACAATGAGCAGTTCTTC
14	TRBJ1-2	TRBV5-5	-	-	CASSLSDSPYGYTF	TGTGCCAGCAGCCTCTCGGACAGCCCCTATGGCTACACCTTC
13	TRBJ1-1	TRBV28	-	-	CASSRSSWSSSSF	TGTGCCAGCAGTAGGTCGTCGTGGAGTTCTTCTTCTTTT
15	TRBJ1-3	TRBV5-4	-	TRBD1	CASSTGGTAKNTIYF	TGTGCCAGCAGCACGGGAGGGACAGCCAAAAACACCATATATTTT
12	TRBJ2-1	TRBV6-5	-	TRBD1	CASMTGDHEQFF	TGTGCCAGCATGACAGGGGACCATGAGCAGTTCTTC
16	TRBJ2-5	TRBV14	-	-	CASSASWGTPQETQYF	TGTGCCAGCAGCGCAAGTTGGGGCACCCCTCAAGAGACCCAGTACTTC
15	TRBJ2-3	TRBV27	-	TRBD2	CASGYIAGGRNTQYF	TGTGCCAGCGGCTACATAGCGGGAGGGCGGAATACGCAGTATTTT
17	TRBJ2-5	TRBV28	-	TRBD1	CASPKRLGQGKLETQYF	TGTGCCAGCCCCAAGAGGTTGGGACAGGGAAAACTAGAGACCCAGTACTTC
15	TRBJ1-3	TRBV19	-	-	CASSLLGTPGNTIYF	TGTGCCAGTAGCCTTCTCGGGACACCTGGAAACACCATATATTTT
16	TRBJ2-1	TRBV4-2	-	-	CASSSTPPGTYNEQFF	TGTGCCAGCAGCTCTACCCCACCCGGGACATACAATGAGCAGTTCTTC
15	TRBJ1-1	TRBV14	-	TRBD1	CASSQDYRGNTEAFF	TGTGCCAGCAGCCAAGATTACAGGGGGAACACTGAAGCTTTCTTT
15	TRBJ2-1	TRBV4-3	-	TRBD1	CASSQYGQGIFARFF	TGCGCCAGCAGCCAATACGGACAGGGAATCTTTGCTAGGTTCTTC
14	TRBJ2-7	TRBV7-6	-	-	CASSPAPGAGEQYF	TGTGCCAGCAGCCCCGCCCCAGGGGCCGGCGAGCAGTACTTC
15	TRBJ1-5	TRBV28	-	TRBD1	CASSLRGLGIQPQHF	TGTGCCAGCAGTTTAAGGGGGCTCGGTATTCAGCCCCAGCATTTT
14	TRBJ1-4	TRBV5-1	-	-	CASSSRGGWEKLFF	TGCGCCAGCAGCAGTAGGGGGGGCTGGGAAAAACTGTTTTTT
18	TRBJ2-5	TRBV4-3	-	TRBD2	CASSQDYWTSGGKETQYF	TGCGCCAGCAGCCAAGATTATTGGACTAGCGGGGGAAAAGAGACCCAGTACTTC
16	TRBJ1-2	TRBV19	-	-	CASSIEARGSNYGYTF	TGTGCCAGTAGTATAGAAGCAAGGGGGTCTAACTATGGCTACACCTTC
14	TRBJ2-5	TRBV7-2	few	-	CASSFQQGRETQYF	TGTGCCAGCAGCTTTCAACAGGGACGAGAGACCCAGTACTTC